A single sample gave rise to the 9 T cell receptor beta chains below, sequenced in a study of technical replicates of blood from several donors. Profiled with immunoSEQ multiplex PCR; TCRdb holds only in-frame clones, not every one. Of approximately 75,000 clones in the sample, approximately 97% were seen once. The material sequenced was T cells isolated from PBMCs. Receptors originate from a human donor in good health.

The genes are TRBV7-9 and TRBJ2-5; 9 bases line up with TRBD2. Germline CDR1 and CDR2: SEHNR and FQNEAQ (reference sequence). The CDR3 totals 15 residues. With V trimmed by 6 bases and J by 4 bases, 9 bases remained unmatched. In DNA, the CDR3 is TGTGCCAGCAGACATAGCGGGAGTTTGGTAGAGACCCAGTACTTC. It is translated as CASRHSGSLVETQYF.

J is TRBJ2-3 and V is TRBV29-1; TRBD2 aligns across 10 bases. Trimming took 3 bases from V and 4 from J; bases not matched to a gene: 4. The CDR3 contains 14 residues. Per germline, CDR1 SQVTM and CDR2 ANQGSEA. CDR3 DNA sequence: TGCAGCGTTGAGGCTAGCGGGAGTCCAGATACGCAGTATTTT. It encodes CSVEASGSPDTQYF.

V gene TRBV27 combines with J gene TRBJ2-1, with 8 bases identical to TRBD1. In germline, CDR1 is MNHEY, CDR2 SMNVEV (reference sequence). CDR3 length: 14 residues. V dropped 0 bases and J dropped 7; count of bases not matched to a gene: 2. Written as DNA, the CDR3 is TGTGCCAGCAGTTTATCTGGGGACAGGAATGAGCAGTTCTTC. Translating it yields CASSLSGDRNEQFF.

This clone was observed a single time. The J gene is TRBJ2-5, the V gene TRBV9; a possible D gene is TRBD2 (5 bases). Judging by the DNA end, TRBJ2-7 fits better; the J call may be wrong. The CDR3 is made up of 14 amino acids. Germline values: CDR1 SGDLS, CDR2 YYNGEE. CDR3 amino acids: CASSVWESSYEQYF. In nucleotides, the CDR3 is TGTGCCAGCAGCGTATGGGAGAGCTCCTACGAGCAGTACTTC.

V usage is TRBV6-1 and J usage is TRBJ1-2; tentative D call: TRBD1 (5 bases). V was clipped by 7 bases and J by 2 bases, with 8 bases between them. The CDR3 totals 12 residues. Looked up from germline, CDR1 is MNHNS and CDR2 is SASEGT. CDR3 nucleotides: TGTGCCAGCATGGGACTGAACTATGGCTACACCTTC. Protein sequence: CASMGLNYGYTF.

The CDR3 is CASSLAEYYEQYF. In nucleotides, the CDR3 is TGTGCCAGCAGTCTAGCGGAGTATTACGAGCAGTACTTC. The rearrangement joins TRBV6-5 to TRBJ2-7, with 7 positions matching TRBD2. CDR3 size: 13 residues. The trim removed 5 bases at V and 4 bases at J, leaving 5 bases unmatched. The germline V gene has CDR1 MNHEY and CDR2 SVGAGI.

This CDR3 is CASRVDSYTEAFF. The CDR3 bases are TGTGCCAGCAGGGTGGACAGCTACACTGAAGCTTTCTTT. This rearrangement joins TRBV27 to TRBJ1-1, with a tentative D call TRBD1 (6 bases). The CDR3 spans 13 residues. CDR1 and CDR2 from the germline V gene are MNHEY and SMNVEV (reference sequence). V was clipped by 6 bases and J by 3 bases, with 11 bases between them.

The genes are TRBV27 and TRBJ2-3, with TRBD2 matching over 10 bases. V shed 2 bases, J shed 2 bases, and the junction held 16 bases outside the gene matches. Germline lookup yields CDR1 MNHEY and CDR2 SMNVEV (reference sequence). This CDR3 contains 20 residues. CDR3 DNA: TGTGCCAGCAGTTTAACGGCTAGCGGGAGATTTCCCCAACTCACAGATACGCAGTATTTT. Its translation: CASSLTASGRFPQLTDTQYF.

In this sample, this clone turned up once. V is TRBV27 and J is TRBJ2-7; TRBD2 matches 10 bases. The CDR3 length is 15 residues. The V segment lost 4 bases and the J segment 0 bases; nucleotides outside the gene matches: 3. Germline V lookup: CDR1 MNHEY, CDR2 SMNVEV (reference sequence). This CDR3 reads CASSYSGGSSYEQYF. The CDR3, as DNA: TGTGCCAGCAGTTATAGCGGGGGGAGCTCCTACGAGCAGTACTTC.